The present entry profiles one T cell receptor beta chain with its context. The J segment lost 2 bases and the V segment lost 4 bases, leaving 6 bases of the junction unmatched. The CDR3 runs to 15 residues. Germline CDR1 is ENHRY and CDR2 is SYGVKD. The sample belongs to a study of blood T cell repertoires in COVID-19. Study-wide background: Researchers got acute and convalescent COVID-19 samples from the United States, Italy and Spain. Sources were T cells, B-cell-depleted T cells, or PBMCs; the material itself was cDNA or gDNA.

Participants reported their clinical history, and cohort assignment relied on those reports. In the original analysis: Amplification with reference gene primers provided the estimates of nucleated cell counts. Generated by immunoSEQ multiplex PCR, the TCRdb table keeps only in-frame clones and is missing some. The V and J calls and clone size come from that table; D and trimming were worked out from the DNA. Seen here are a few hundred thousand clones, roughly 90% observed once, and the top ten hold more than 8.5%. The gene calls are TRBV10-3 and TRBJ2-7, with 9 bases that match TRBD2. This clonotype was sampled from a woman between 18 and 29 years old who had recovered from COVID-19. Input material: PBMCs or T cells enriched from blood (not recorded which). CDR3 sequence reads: CAISAVSGRTYEQYF. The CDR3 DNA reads TGTGCCATCAGTGCCGTTAGCGGGAGAACCTACGAGCAGTACTTC.